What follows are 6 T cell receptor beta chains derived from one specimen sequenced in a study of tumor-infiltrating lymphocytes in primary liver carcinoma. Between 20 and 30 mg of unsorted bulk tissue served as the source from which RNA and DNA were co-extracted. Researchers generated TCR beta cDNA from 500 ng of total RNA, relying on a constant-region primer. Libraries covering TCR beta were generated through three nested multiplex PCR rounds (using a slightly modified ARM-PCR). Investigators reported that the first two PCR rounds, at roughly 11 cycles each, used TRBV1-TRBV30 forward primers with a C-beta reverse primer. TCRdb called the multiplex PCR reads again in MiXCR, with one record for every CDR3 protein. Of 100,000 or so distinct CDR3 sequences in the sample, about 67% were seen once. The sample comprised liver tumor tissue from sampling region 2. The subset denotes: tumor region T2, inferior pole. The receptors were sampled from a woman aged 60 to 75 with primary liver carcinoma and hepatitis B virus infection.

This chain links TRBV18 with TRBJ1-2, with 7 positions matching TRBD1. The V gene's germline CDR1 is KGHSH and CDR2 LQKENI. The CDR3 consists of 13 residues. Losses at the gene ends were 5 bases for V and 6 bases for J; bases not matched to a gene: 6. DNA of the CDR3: TGTGCCAGCTCAGCCGACAGGGACCATGGCTACACCTTC. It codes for CASSADRDHGYTF.

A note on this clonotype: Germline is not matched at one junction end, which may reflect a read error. CDR3 residues: CASSHGVSGTGKLFF. CDR3 DNA: TGTGCCAGCAGCCACGGGGTTAGTGGCACCGGGAAGCTGTTTTTT. The chain uses TRBV11-2 and TRBJ2-2, with a weak D call TRBD2 (5 bases). Germline lookup yields CDR1 SGHAT and CDR2 FQNNGV. The length of the CDR3 is 15 residues.

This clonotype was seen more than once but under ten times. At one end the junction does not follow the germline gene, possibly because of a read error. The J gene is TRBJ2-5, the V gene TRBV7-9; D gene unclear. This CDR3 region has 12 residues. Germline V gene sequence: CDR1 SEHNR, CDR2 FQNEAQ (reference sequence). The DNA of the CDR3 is TGTACCAGCAGCTTGGCCTCCGAGACCCAGTACTTC. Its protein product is CTSSLASETQYF.

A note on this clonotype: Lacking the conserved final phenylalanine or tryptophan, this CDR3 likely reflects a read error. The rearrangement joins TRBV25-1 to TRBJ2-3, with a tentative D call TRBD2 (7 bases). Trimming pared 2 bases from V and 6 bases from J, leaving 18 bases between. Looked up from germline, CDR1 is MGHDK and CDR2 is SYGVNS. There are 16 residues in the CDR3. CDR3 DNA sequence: TGTGCCAGCAGTGAAGGGGGCGGGAGAGAGAGGGATACGCAGTATCTT. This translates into CASSEGGGRERDTQYL.

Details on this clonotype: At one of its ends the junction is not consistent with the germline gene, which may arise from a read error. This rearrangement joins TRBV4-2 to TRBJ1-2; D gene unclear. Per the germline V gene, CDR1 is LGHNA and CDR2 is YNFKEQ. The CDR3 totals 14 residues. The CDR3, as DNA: TGTGCCAGCATCCAAGAAAGCGGGTGGGATGGCTACACCTTC. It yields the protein CASIQESGWDGYTF.

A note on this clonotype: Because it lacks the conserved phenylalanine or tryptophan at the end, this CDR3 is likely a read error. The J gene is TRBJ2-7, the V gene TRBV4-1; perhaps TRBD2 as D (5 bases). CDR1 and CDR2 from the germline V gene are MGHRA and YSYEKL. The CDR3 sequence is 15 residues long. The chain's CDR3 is CASNQGSGRAYEQYL. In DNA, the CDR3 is TGCGCCAGCAACCAAGGGTCGGGAAGAGCCTACGAGCAGTACCTC.